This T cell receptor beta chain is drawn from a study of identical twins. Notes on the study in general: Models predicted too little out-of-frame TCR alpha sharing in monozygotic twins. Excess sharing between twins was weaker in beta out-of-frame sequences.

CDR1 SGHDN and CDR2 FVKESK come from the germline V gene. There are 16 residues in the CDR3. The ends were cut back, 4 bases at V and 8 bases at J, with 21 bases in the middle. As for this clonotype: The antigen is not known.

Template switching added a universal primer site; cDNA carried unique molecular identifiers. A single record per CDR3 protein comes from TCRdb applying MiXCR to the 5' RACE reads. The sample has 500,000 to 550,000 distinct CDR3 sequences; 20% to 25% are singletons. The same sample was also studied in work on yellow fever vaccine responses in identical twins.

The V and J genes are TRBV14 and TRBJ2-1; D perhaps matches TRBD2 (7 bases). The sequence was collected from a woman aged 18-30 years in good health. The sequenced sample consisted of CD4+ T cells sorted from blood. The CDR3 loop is CASSLIAGHRGDEQFF. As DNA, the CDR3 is TGTGCCAGCAGCCTCATCGCGGGACACCGGGGGGATGAGCAGTTCTTC.